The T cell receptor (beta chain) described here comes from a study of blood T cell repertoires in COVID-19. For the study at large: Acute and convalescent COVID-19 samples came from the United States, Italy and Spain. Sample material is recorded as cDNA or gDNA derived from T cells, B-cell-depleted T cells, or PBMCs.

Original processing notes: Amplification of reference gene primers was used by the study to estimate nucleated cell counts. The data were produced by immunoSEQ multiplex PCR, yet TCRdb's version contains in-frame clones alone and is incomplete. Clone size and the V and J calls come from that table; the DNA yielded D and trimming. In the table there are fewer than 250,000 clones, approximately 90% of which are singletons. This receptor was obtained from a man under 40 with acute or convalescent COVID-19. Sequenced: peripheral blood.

The CDR3 loop is CASSRHLAGGLKTQYF. The CDR3 DNA sequence: TGTGCCAGCAGTCGACATCTAGCGGGAGGGCTGAAGACCCAGTACTTC. The chain couples TRBV6-2 or TRBV6-3 to TRBJ2-5, with 12 nucleotides matching TRBD2. After removal of 5 bases from V and 6 bases from J, the junction contained 10 bases not matched to a gene. Germline V gene lookup returns CDR1 MNHEY and CDR2 SVGEGT. There are 16 residues in the CDR3.